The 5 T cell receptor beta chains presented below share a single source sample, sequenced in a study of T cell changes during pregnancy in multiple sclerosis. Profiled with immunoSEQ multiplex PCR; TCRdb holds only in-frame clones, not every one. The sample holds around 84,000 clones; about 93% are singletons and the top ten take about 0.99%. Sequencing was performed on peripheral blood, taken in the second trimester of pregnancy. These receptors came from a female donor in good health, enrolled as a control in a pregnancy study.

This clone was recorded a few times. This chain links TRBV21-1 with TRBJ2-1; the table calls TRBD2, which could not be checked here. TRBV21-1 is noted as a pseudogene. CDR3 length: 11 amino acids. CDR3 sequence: CASSKLRGGFF. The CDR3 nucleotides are TGTGCCAGCAGCAAACTGAGGGGGGGGTTCTTC.

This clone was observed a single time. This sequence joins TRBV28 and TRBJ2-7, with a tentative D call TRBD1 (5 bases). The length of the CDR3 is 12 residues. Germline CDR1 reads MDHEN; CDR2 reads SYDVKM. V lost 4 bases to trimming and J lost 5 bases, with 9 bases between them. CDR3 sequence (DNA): TGTGCCAGCAGTTCGCCAGGGCACGAGCAGTACTTC. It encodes CASSSPGHEQYF.

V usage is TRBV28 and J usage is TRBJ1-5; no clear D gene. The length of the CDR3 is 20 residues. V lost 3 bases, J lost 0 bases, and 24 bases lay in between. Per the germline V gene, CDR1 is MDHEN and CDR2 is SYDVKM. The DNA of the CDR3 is TGTGCCAGCAGTTTTGCGTTTCAACCCCCTTTTGGGCGTAGCAATCAGCCCCAGCATTTT. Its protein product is CASSFAFQPPFGRSNQPQHF.

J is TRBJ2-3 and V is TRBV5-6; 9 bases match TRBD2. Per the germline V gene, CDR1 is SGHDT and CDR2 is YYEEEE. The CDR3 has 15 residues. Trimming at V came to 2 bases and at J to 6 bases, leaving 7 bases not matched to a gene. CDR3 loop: CASSFSGRNADTQYF. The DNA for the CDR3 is TGTGCCAGCAGCTTTAGCGGGAGAAACGCGGATACGCAGTATTTT.

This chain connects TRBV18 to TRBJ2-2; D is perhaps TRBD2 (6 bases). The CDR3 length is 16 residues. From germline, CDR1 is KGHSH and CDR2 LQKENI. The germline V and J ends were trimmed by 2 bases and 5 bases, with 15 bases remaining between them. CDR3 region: CASSPMRLDRTGELFF. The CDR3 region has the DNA TGTGCCAGCTCACCAATGCGACTAGACCGGACCGGGGAGCTGTTTTTT.